The 14 T cell receptor beta chains below come from one sample, sequenced in a study of radiotherapy plus CTLA-4 blockade in lung cancer. This table comes from immunoSEQ multiplex PCR, and its TCRdb copy is limited to in-frame clones, with some not included. The sample includes around 85,000 clones, 86% of them seen just once. The sample here was peripheral blood, taken from a patient treated with radiotherapy plus ipilimumab. All receptors come from a human donor with non-small cell lung cancer who had a partial response to radiotherapy plus ipilimumab.

This chain joins TRBV28 and TRBJ2-7; no clear D. Germline CDR1 and CDR2: MDHEN and SYDVKM. The CDR3 contains 15 residues. The V end was cut by 6 bases, the J end by 1 base, with 16 bases between. Here the CDR3 DNA reads TGTGCCAGCAGCTTGACCCCCCTAGTTTCCTACGAGCAGTACTTC. Amino acids: CASSLTPLVSYEQYF.

The V and J genes are TRBV5-1 and TRBJ2-6; no firm D call. The CDR3 totals 15 residues. Germline V lookup: CDR1 SGHRS, CDR2 YFSETQ. Trimming stripped 3 bases from V and 3 bases from J, with 10 bases between. Here the CDR3 DNA reads TGCGCCAGCAGCTCAAACCCGGGTGGGGCCAACGTCCTGACTTTC. This gives the protein CASSSNPGGANVLTF.

V is TRBV7-2 and J is TRBJ2-7, with 9 bases fitting TRBD2. V trimming: 4 bases; J trimming: 7 bases; junction bases outside the gene matches: 14. CDR3 length: 16 residues. Germline-derived CDR1 and CDR2 are SGHTA and FQGNSA. CDR3 sequence (DNA): TGTGCCAGCAGCTGGGGGGGCGGGAGGGCCGCGTCGGAGCAGTACGTC. This codes for CASSWGGGRAASEQYV.

The chain is built from TRBV28 and TRBJ1-3, with 8 bases matching TRBD1. Germline V gene sequence: CDR1 MDHEN, CDR2 SYDVKM. With 6 bases clipped from V and 1 base from J, the junction kept 11 bases outside the gene matches. The CDR3 runs 17 residues. The DNA of the CDR3 is TGTGCCAGCAGGCCTCTTGTGAGGACAGGGTCTGGAAACACCATATATTTT. Translation: CASRPLVRTGSGNTIYF.

This chain uses TRBV28 with TRBJ1-1; 11 bases are shared with TRBD1. J was trimmed by 0 bases and V by 6 bases; bases with no gene match: 6. The CDR3 runs to 16 residues. The germline V gene encodes CDR1 MDHEN and CDR2 SYDVKM. CDR3 nucleotide sequence: TGTGCCAGCAGCCGATGGACAGGGGGCTTGAACACTGAAGCTTTCTTT. This encodes CASSRWTGGLNTEAFF.

The chain recombines TRBV6-5 with TRBJ1-5; D is unresolved. Germline assignment: CDR1 MNHEY and CDR2 SVGAGI. This CDR3 contains 15 residues. Trimming took off 6 bases at V and 2 bases at J, with 14 bases between the two ends. Written as DNA, the CDR3 is TGTGCCAGCAGGCTAAAATGGGAGGGCAATCAGCCCCAGCATTTT. The encoded protein is CASRLKWEGNQPQHF.

This sequence joins TRBV27 and TRBJ2-1; 9 bases map to TRBD2. The CDR3 has 15 residues. Germline-derived CDR1 and CDR2 are MNHEY and SMNVEV (reference sequence). Losses at the gene ends were 2 bases for V and 4 bases for J; bases not matched to a gene: 3. The CDR3 here is CASSLRLAVYNEQFF. The CDR3 bases are TGTGCCAGCAGTTTAAGACTAGCGGTGTACAATGAGCAGTTCTTC.

The CDR3 protein is CASSFGSPGELFF. In DNA, the CDR3 is TGCGCCAGCAGCTTCGGGTCTCCCGGGGAGCTGTTTTTT. The rearrangement joins TRBV5-1 to TRBJ2-2; no definite D call. This CDR3 comprises 13 residues. Trimming cost V 2 bases and J 6 bases, with 8 bases left between them. The V gene's germline CDR1 is SGHRS and CDR2 YFSETQ. The full variable domain, in which reference TRBV5-1 and TRBJ2-2 provide the parts outside the CDR3, is KAGVTQTPRYLIKTRGQQVTLSCSPISGHRSVSWYQQTPGQGLQFLFEYFSETQRNKGNFPGRFSGRQFSNSRSEMNVSTLELGDSALYLCASSFGSPGELFFGEGSRLTVL.

The chain is built from TRBV4-1 and TRBJ2-2; TRBD1 matches at 7 bases. The CDR3 sequence is 17 residues long. Trimming removed 3 bases from V and 1 base from J; junction bases left unmatched: 8. The germline gives CDR1 MGHRA, CDR2 YSYEKL. CDR3: CASSQDTGQRNTGELFF. The CDR3 coding sequence is TGCGCCAGCAGCCAGGATACGGGACAGCGGAACACCGGGGAGCTGTTTTTT.

The chain couples TRBV28 to TRBJ2-7; tentatively, D is TRBD1 (6 bases). V lost 10 bases, J lost 2 bases, and 18 bases lay in between. This CDR3 spans 14 amino acids. Germline CDR1 MDHEN, CDR2 SYDVKM. The CDR3 is CATLRVGGAYEQYF. The CDR3 DNA is TGTGCCACTCTACGAGTAGGGGGAGCCTACGAGCAGTACTTC.

The CDR3 is CASSVSTGPTHYGYTF. CDR3 bases: TGTGCCAGCAGTGTGAGTACAGGGCCCACTCATTATGGCTACACCTTC. V usage is TRBV25-1 and J usage is TRBJ1-2; tentative D call: TRBD1 (6 bases). V lost 4 bases, J lost 5 bases, and 20 bases lay in between. The CDR3 consists of 16 residues. Germline CDR1 reads MGHDK; CDR2 reads SYGVNS.

The chain employs TRBV6-1 and TRBJ2-1; TRBD2 matches 9 bases. The CDR3 totals 17 residues. Germline CDR1 reads MNHNS; CDR2 reads SASEGT. V lost 0 bases, J lost 4 bases, and 7 bases stayed unmatched. The CDR3 bases are TGTGCCAGCAGTGAAGCGGGGAAGCGGGGGGCTTACAATGAGCAGTTCTTC. It encodes CASSEAGKRGAYNEQFF.

The chain couples TRBV6-6 to TRBJ2-2, with D perhaps matching TRBD1 (6 bases). With 6 bases removed from V and 1 base from J, the gap between germline ends came to 9 bases. The CDR3 is made up of 14 amino acids. Germline CDR1 reads MNHNY; CDR2 reads SVGAGI (reference sequence). The CDR3 DNA is TGTGCCAGCAGGCCGGGACAGAACACCGGGGAGCTGTTTTTT. Encoded protein: CASRPGQNTGELFF.

This chain connects TRBV27 to TRBJ2-7, with 9 bases aligning to TRBD1. The junction had 8 bases not matched to a gene; V was cut back by 8 bases and J by 3 bases. The CDR3 is made up of 14 amino acids. CDR1 is MNHEY and CDR2 is SMNVEV in the germline V gene (reference sequence). The CDR3 bases are TGTGCCAGCCACCGACAGGGGGGGAGCTACGAGCAGTACTTC. It codes for CASHRQGGSYEQYF.